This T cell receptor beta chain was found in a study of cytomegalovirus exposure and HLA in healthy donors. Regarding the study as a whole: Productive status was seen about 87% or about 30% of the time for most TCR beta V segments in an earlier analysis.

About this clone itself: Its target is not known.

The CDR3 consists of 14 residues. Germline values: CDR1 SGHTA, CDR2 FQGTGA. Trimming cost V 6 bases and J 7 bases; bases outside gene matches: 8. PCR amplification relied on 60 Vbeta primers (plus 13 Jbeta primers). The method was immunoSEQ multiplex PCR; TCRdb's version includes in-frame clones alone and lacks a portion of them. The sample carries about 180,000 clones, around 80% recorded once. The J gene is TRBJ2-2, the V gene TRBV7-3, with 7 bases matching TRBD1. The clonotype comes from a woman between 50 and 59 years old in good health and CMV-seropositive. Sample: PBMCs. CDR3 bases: TGTGCCAGCAGGACCGACAGGGTCGTCGGGGAGCTGTTTTTT. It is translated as CASRTDRVVGELFF.